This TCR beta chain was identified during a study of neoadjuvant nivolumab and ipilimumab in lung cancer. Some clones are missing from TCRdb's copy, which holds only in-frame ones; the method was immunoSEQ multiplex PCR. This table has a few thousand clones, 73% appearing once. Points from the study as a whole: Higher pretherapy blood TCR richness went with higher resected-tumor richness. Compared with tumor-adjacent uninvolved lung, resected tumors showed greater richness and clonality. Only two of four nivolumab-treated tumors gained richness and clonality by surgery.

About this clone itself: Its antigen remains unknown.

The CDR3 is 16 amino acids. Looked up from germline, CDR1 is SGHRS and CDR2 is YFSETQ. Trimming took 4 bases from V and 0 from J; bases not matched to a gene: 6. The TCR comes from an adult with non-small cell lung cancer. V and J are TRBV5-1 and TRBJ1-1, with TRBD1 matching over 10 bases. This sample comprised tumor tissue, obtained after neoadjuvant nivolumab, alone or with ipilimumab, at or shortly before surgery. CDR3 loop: CASSARTGGLNTEAFF. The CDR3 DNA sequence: TGCGCCAGCAGCGCCCGGACAGGGGGATTGAACACTGAAGCTTTCTTT. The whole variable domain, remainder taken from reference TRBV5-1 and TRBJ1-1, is KAGVTQTPRYLIKTRGQQVTLSCSPISGHRSVSWYQQTPGQGLQFLFEYFSETQRNKGNFPGRFSGRQFSNSRSEMNVSTLELGDSALYLCASSARTGGLNTEAFFGQGTRLTVV.